This T cell receptor beta chain emerged from a study of post-analysis software for immune sequencing data. Findings of the study overall: Multiple sclerosis was associated with a significant reduction in normalized Chao1 diversity relative to controls. TRBV segments more frequent in patients than in controls numbered five and included TRBV5-6, TRBV5-1 and TRBV20-1.

Unique molecular identifiers featured in each of the TCR beta cDNA libraries. Input amounts of roughly 0.85 to 10 million T cells were used. These gave approximately 500,000 cDNA molecules, so each molecule approximated one T cell. TCRdb recomputed calls from the PCR reads with MiXCR, one row per CDR3 protein. There are over 150,000 distinct CDR3 sequences in the sample; 30% occur only once, and about 1.6% lies in the top ten. From germline, CDR1 is SQVTM and CDR2 ANQGSEA. V was pared by 0 bases and J by 8 bases, with 16 bases between. The CDR3 runs to 14 residues. With regard to this clonotype: Antigen unknown.

Sequences were obtained from blood. The sequence derives from a girl aged 5 to 17 with multiple sclerosis. The rearrangement uses TRBV29-1 and TRBJ1-2; TRBD1 might be the D (5 bases). DNA for the CDR3: TGCAGCGTTGAAGATCAAGGGGAAGTGGGAGGCTACACCTTC. The encoded protein is CSVEDQGEVGGYTF.